The 20 T cell receptor beta chains below come from one sample, sequenced in a study of T-cell memory formation after mild COVID-19. MiXCR was run by TCRdb on the 5' RACE reads, yielding one entry per CDR3 protein. Of roughly 190,000 distinct CDR3 sequences in the sample, roughly a tenth were seen once. What was sequenced was PBMCs or a T cell subset sorted from them (not recorded which). Receptors were obtained from a man aged 18 to 29 who had mild COVID-19 (a few samples of this study predate the infection). Cell type and time point are not known.

V is TRBV6-4 and J is TRBJ2-1; D is possibly TRBD2 (5 bases). The germline V and J ends were trimmed by 4 bases and 2 bases, with 12 bases remaining between them. Germline V CDR1 and CDR2: MRHNA, SNTAGT. The CDR3 consists of 15 residues. CDR3: CASSVEERPYNEQFF. The CDR3 DNA is TGTGCCAGCAGTGTAGAGGAGCGGCCCTACAATGAGCAGTTCTTC.

This clonotype was detected only a few times. J is TRBJ1-1 and V is TRBV11-2; D unresolved. V was clipped by 1 base and J by 0 bases, with 12 bases between them. Per the germline V gene, CDR1 is SGHAT and CDR2 is FQNNGV. This CDR3 spans 16 amino acids. CDR3 in amino acids: CASSLVGSLMNTEAFF. In DNA, the CDR3 is TGTGCCAGCAGCTTAGTTGGCAGCCTAATGAACACTGAAGCTTTCTTT.

The sample holds a few counts of this clonotype. The rearrangement uses TRBV11-3 and TRBJ2-2; 8 nucleotides agree with TRBD1. Germline CDR1 and CDR2: SGHNT and YENEEA. The V and J ends lost 5 bases and 0 bases, in that order; junction bases with no gene match: 2. CDR3 length: 15 residues. CDR3 DNA: TGTGCCAGCAGCCGGACAGGGCCGAACACCGGGGAGCTGTTTTTT. Its protein product is CASSRTGPNTGELFF. Full variable domain (rest looked up from reference TRBV11-3 and TRBJ2-2): EAGVVQSPRYKIIEKKQPVAFWCNPISGHNTLYWYLQNLGQGPELLIRYENEEAVDDSQLPKDRFSAERLKGVDSTLKIQPAELGDSAVYLCASSRTGPNTGELFFGEGSRLTVL.

The rearrangement joins TRBV20-1 to TRBJ1-2; perhaps TRBD1 as D (6 bases). The CDR3 is made up of 13 amino acids. V lost 5 bases and J 8 bases, leaving 18 bases between the germline ends. Germline assignment: CDR1 DFQATT and CDR2 SNEGSKA (reference sequence). This CDR3 reads CSARGWGAEGYTF. The DNA of the CDR3 is TGCAGTGCTCGAGGTTGGGGGGCGGAGGGCTACACCTTC.

This chain joins TRBV5-1 and TRBJ1-6, with D possibly TRBD1 on 6 matching bases. Trimming shortened V by 0 bases and J by 7 bases, and 14 bases separated the two germline ends. CDR1 SGHRS and CDR2 YFSETQ come from the germline V gene. The CDR3 has 16 residues. This CDR3 reads CASSLGQAGPNSPLHF. The CDR3 DNA follows: TGCGCCAGCAGCTTGGGACAGGCGGGACCAAATTCACCCCTCCACTTT.

Ten or more counts support this clonotype. The chain couples TRBV4-2 to TRBJ1-1; TRBD1 might be the D (5 bases). Trimming shortened V by 0 bases and J by 6 bases, and 14 bases separated the two germline ends. Germline CDR1 reads LGHNA; CDR2 reads YNFKEQ. The CDR3 runs to 15 residues. CDR3 coding DNA: TGTGCCAGCAGCCAAGATGTGGGGCGGAGCGCTGAAGCTTTCTTT. Amino acids: CASSQDVGRSAEAFF.

A few counts support this clonotype. This chain uses TRBV5-1 with TRBJ1-6, with 9 bases lining up with TRBD1. CDR1 is SGHRS, CDR2 YFSETQ, per germline. J lost 9 bases, V lost 0 bases, and 4 bases had no gene match. The CDR3 spans 15 residues. CDR3 DNA: TGCGCCAGCAGCTTGGAGACAGGGGGATTTTCACCCCTCCACTTT. Protein product: CASSLETGGFSPLHF.

V usage is TRBV10-3 and J usage is TRBJ1-3; D is ambiguous. The CDR3 is 14 residues long. Looked up from germline, CDR1 is ENHRY and CDR2 is SYGVKD. Trimming removed 7 bases from V and 6 bases from J, with 16 bases in between. The CDR3 region has the DNA TGTGCCATCAATTCCGCAGGAGGAGAAAACACCATATATTTT. The encoded protein is CAINSAGGENTIYF.

This clonotype has just a few counts. The genes are TRBV7-2 and TRBJ1-5, with D hard to call. The V gene lost 1 base and the J gene lost 0 bases, with 4 bases spanning the gap. This CDR3 region has 14 residues. From germline, CDR1 is SGHTA and CDR2 FQGNSA. The CDR3 DNA is TGTGCCAGCAGCTTAGTCAGTAGCAATCAGCCCCAGCATTTT. It yields the protein CASSLVSSNQPQHF.

This clonotype has more than one count but fewer than ten. V is TRBV20-1 and J is TRBJ2-7; no firm D call. Per germline, CDR1 DFQATT and CDR2 SNEGSKA (reference sequence). Trimming took 0 bases from V and 6 from J, leaving 12 bases between them. CDR3 length: 13 residues. The CDR3 reads CSARDLPGLEQYV. CDR3 in DNA: TGCAGTGCTAGAGATCTCCCAGGCCTCGAGCAGTACGTC.

This clonotype was counted many times. The rearrangement uses TRBV11-2 and TRBJ1-2, with 7 bases lining up with TRBD1. The CDR3 spans 17 residues. V lost 5 bases and J lost 3; bases outside the gene matches: 15. The germline CDR1 and CDR2 sequences are SGHAT and FQNNGV. The CDR3 spells CASSQDQGGSFDYGYTF. CDR3 nucleotides: TGTGCCAGCAGCCAAGACCAGGGGGGGAGTTTTGACTATGGCTACACCTTC.

The gene calls are TRBV7-8 and TRBJ2-1; TRBD1 agrees at 7 bases. This CDR3 has 14 amino acids. V was pared by 4 bases and J by 11 bases, with 11 bases of the junction left unmatched. The germline gives CDR1 SGHVS, CDR2 FQNEAQ. CDR3: CASSSTGRTSKQFF. The CDR3 DNA sequence: TGTGCCAGCAGCTCGACAGGGCGAACTTCGAAGCAGTTCTTC.

This clonotype has only a few counts. V usage is TRBV7-9 and J usage is TRBJ1-1, with D possibly being TRBD1 (6 bases). The germline CDR1 and CDR2 sequences are SEHNR and FQNEAQ (reference sequence). The V end lost 5 bases, the J end lost 4 bases, and 17 bases lay between the germline ends. The CDR3 contains 15 residues. CDR3 sequence: CASSPLRGQGTEAFF. CDR3 DNA sequence: TGTGCCAGCAGCCCTCTCCGGGGGCAAGGCACTGAAGCTTTCTTT. Together with reference TRBV7-9 and TRBJ1-1, the CDR3 gives the full variable domain: DTGVSQNPRHKITKRGQNVTFRCDPISEHNRLYWYRQTLGQGPEFLTYFQNEAQLEKSRLLSDRFSAERPKGSFSTLEIQRTEQGDSAMYLCASSPLRGQGTEAFFGQGTRLTVV.

The chain uses TRBV30 and TRBJ1-6; TRBD1 aligns across 9 bases. The CDR3 contains 14 residues. The junction had 6 bases not matched to a gene; V was cut back by 2 bases and J by 10 bases. Germline CDR1 reads GTSNPN; CDR2 reads SVGIG (reference sequence). CDR3 DNA: TGTGCCTGGAGTCGAACAGGGGGCAAGTCACCCCTCCACTTT. Amino acids: CAWSRTGGKSPLHF. The full variable domain, with the rest looked up from reference TRBV30 and TRBJ1-6, is SQTIHQWPATLVQPVGSPLSLECTVEGTSNPNLYWYRQAAGRGLQLLFYSVGIGQISSEVPQNLSASRPQDRQFILSSKKLLLSDSGFYLCAWSRTGGKSPLHFGNGTRLTVT.

This clonotype was recorded at least ten times. The chain recombines TRBV7-2 with TRBJ2-3; the D gene is possibly TRBD2 (5 bases). V was cut by 5 bases and J by 9 bases, with 15 bases left in between. The CDR3 runs to 13 residues. Per the germline V gene, CDR1 is SGHTA and CDR2 is FQGNSA. The chain's CDR3 is CASSPPSSETQYF. The DNA for the CDR3 is TGTGCCAGCAGCCCGCCTAGCAGTGAGACGCAGTATTTT. Drawing the rest from reference TRBV7-2 and TRBJ2-3, the complete variable domain is GAGVSQSPSNKVTEKGKDVELRCDPISGHTALYWYRQSLGQGLEFLIYFQGNSAPDKSGLPSDRFSAERTGGSVSTLTIQRTQQEDSAVYLCASSPPSSETQYFGPGTRLTVL.

The J gene is TRBJ2-3, the V gene TRBV4-3, with 11 bases identical to TRBD1. From germline, CDR1 is LGHNA and CDR2 YSLEER. V was pared by 3 bases and J by 2 bases, with 7 bases of the junction left unmatched. This CDR3 comprises 17 residues. CDR3 in amino acids: CASSQRGDRGNTDTQYF. Written as DNA, the CDR3 is TGCGCCAGCAGCCAGCGGGGGGACAGGGGGAACACAGATACGCAGTATTTT.

This rearrangement joins TRBV7-2 to TRBJ1-2; D remains ambiguous. The CDR3 spans 12 residues. V was cut by 3 bases and J by 8 bases, with 10 bases left in between. Germline assignment: CDR1 SGHTA and CDR2 FQGNSA. The CDR3 here is CASSFSTTGYTF. CDR3 bases: TGTGCCAGCAGCTTTTCGACTACGGGCTACACCTTC. Filled out from reference TRBV7-2 and TRBJ1-2, the complete variable domain reads GAGVSQSPSNKVTEKGKDVELRCDPISGHTALYWYRQSLGQGLEFLIYFQGNSAPDKSGLPSDRFSAERTGGSVSTLTIQRTQQEDSAVYLCASSFSTTGYTFGSGTRLTVV.

V is TRBV6-2 or TRBV6-3 and J is TRBJ2-3; the match to TRBD2 covers 13 bases. V lost 5 bases to trimming and J lost 6 bases; unmatched junction nucleotides: 11. The CDR3 runs 17 residues. Per the germline V gene, CDR1 is MNHEY and CDR2 is SVGEGT. The CDR3 protein is CASSPRLAGGERDTQYF. The CDR3 DNA follows: TGTGCCAGCAGTCCTAGACTAGCGGGGGGCGAGCGGGATACGCAGTATTTT.

This clonotype was found once. The V call is TRBV5-1, the J call TRBJ2-1, with 9 positions matching TRBD2. The CDR3 is 15 amino acids. Germline V gene sequence: CDR1 SGHRS, CDR2 YFSETQ. V lost 1 base to trimming and J lost 6 bases; unmatched junction nucleotides: 5. The CDR3 reads CASSLLAGLLNEQFF. DNA of the CDR3: TGCGCCAGCAGCTTGCTAGCGGGGCTACTCAATGAGCAGTTCTTC. Based on the CDR3 plus reference TRBV5-1 and TRBJ2-1, the full variable domain is KAGVTQTPRYLIKTRGQQVTLSCSPISGHRSVSWYQQTPGQGLQFLFEYFSETQRNKGNFPGRFSGRQFSNSRSEMNVSTLELGDSALYLCASSLLAGLLNEQFFGPGTRLTVL.

Ten or more counts support this clonotype. The chain combines TRBV12-3 or TRBV12-4 with TRBJ1-5; no firm D call. V dropped 0 bases and J dropped 4 bases, with 4 bases sitting between them. The CDR3 has 13 amino acids. DNA of the CDR3: TGTGCCAGCAGTTTAGCAGAGAATCAGCCCCAGCATTTT. It translates to CASSLAENQPQHF.